The next 18 T cell receptor beta chains were all read from a single sample in a study of response to subunit inactivated influenza vaccine. TCRdb itself ran the RT-PCR reads through MiXCR, one entry per CDR3 protein. The sample contains hundreds of thousands of distinct CDR3 sequences, about 15% of which appear only once. Material: PBMCs from blood, obtained 11 to 12 days after vaccination. These TCRs come from a man aged 50 to 59 who received an inactivated influenza vaccine.

This clonotype has ten or more counts. A junction boundary mismatches the germline segment, possibly from a read error. The rearrangement joins TRBV27 to TRBJ2-7; D might be TRBD2 (5 bases). Germline-derived CDR1 and CDR2 are MNHEY and SMNVEV (reference sequence). The CDR3 runs 12 residues. CDR3 region: CASSPGAYEQYF. The CDR3 nucleotides read TGCGCCAGCAGCCCCGGGGCCTACGAGCAGTACTTC.

J is TRBJ2-3 and V is TRBV5-1; 8 nucleotides match TRBD2. V shed 0 bases, J shed 5 bases, and the junction held 8 bases outside the gene matches. The germline V gene encodes CDR1 SGHRS and CDR2 YFSETQ. The CDR3 is 16 amino acids. The chain's CDR3 is CASSLGPGGLGDTQYF. The CDR3 DNA is TGCGCCAGCAGCTTGGGACCGGGGGGGCTGGGAGATACGCAGTATTTT.

This chain joins TRBV6-5 and TRBJ2-1; D perhaps matches TRBD2 (6 bases). CDR1 and CDR2 from the germline V gene are MNHEY and SVGAGI. V dropped 0 bases and J dropped 10 bases, with 16 bases sitting between them. The CDR3 has 15 amino acids. This CDR3 reads CASSYSRSPGGEQFF. The CDR3 region has the DNA TGTGCCAGCAGTTACTCGCGGTCTCCCGGGGGAGAGCAGTTCTTC.

A few counts support this clonotype. The genes are TRBV7-8 and TRBJ2-2; 7 bases agree with TRBD1. V lost 1 base, J lost 6 bases, and 5 bases stayed unmatched. From germline, CDR1 is SGHVS and CDR2 FQNEAQ. The CDR3 runs to 15 residues. As DNA, the CDR3 is TGTGCCAGCAGCTTAGGGGCAGGGGGTGCCGGGGAGCTGTTTTTT. It is translated as CASSLGAGGAGELFF.

The chain has TRBV7-2 and TRBJ1-1; D is unresolved. Per the germline V gene, CDR1 is SGHTA and CDR2 is FQGNSA. The V and J ends lost 3 bases and 5 bases respectively, with 10 bases between them. This CDR3 contains 13 residues. CDR3 region: CASSLMGSTEAFF. As DNA, the CDR3 is TGTGCCAGCAGCTTGATGGGGTCTACTGAAGCTTTCTTT.

V is TRBV6-2 or TRBV6-3 and J is TRBJ2-4; 10 bases agree with TRBD2. V lost 3 bases to trimming and J lost 0 bases; unmatched junction nucleotides: 8. The CDR3 is made up of 18 amino acids. From germline, CDR1 is MNHEY and CDR2 SVGEGT. The CDR3 nucleotides read TGTGCCAGCAGTTATTGGACTAGCGGAAACTTAGCCAAAAACATTCAGTACTTC. Protein product: CASSYWTSGNLAKNIQYF.

As to this clonotype: The junction shows a germline mismatch at one end, possibly a read error. The V gene is TRBV28, the J gene TRBJ1-2; D may be TRBD1 (6 bases). CDR3 length: 13 residues. Germline V lookup: CDR1 MDHEN, CDR2 SYDVKM. CDR3 amino acids: CASSLSGGGKGVF. CDR3 in DNA: TGTGCCAGCAGTTTATCAGGCGGCGGAAAGGGGGTCTTC.

The chain employs TRBV20-1 and TRBJ2-7, with 7 positions matching TRBD2. The CDR3 covers 14 residues. CDR1 is DFQATT and CDR2 is SNEGSKA in the germline V gene (reference sequence). V was pared by 0 bases and J by 1 base, with 3 bases of the junction left unmatched. CDR3 amino acids: CSARDSSGSYEQYF. As DNA, the CDR3 is TGCAGTGCTAGAGATTCTAGCGGATCCTACGAGCAGTACTTC.

A few counts support this clonotype. This chain connects TRBV29-1 to TRBJ1-2, with no clear D. Trimming stripped 4 bases from V and 2 bases from J, with 11 bases between. Germline V gene data show CDR1 as SQVTM and CDR2 as ANQGSEA. This CDR3 has 13 amino acids. The CDR3 nucleotides read TGCAGCGTTGCCCCGGGAGGCAACTATGGCTACACCTTC. Amino acid sequence: CSVAPGGNYGYTF. The full variable domain, completed using reference TRBV29-1 and TRBJ1-2, is SAVISQKPSRDICQRGTSLTIQCQVDSQVTMMFWYRQQPGQSLTLIATANQGSEATYESGFVIDKFPISRPNLTFSTLTVSNMSPEDSSIYLCSVAPGGNYGYTFGSGTRLTVV.

V usage is TRBV7-3 and J usage is TRBJ1-1; D remains unclear. In germline, CDR1 is SGHTA, CDR2 FQGTGA. V was clipped by 1 base and J by 1 base, with 10 bases between them. The CDR3 has 15 amino acids. The CDR3 coding sequence is TGTGCCAGCAGCTTAATTCCAGACCGGAACACTGAAGCTTTCTTT. It translates to CASSLIPDRNTEAFF.

This clonotype was picked up a small number of times. The rearrangement links TRBV12-3 or TRBV12-4 to TRBJ1-5, with 10 bases fitting TRBD1. CDR3 size: 15 residues. After removal of 2 bases from V and 4 bases from J, the junction contained 2 bases not matched to a gene. The CDR3 nucleotides are TGTGCCAGCAGTTTAAGACAGGGGGCGAATCAGCCCCAGCATTTT. As protein: CASSLRQGANQPQHF.

A note on this clonotype: At one boundary the junction diverges from the germline segment, which might be a read error. The J gene is TRBJ2-3, the V gene TRBV28, with 9 bases aligning to TRBD2. The germline V gene encodes CDR1 MDHEN and CDR2 SYDVKM. CDR3 size: 15 residues. For the CDR3, the DNA is TGTGCCAGCAGCCCCCCCGGGACTAGCAGAGATACGCAGTATTTT. Protein product: CASSPPGTSRDTQYF.

This clonotype was picked up many times. The J gene is TRBJ2-1, the V gene TRBV30; a possible D gene is TRBD2 (5 bases). V lost 3 bases, J lost 0 bases, and 12 bases lay in between. This CDR3 has 15 residues. CDR1 and CDR2 (germline): GTSNPN, SVGIG (reference sequence). The CDR3 DNA reads as TGTGCCTGGAGCGGCGGGCCTAGCTCCTACAATGAGCAGTTCTTC. This sequence encodes CAWSGGPSSYNEQFF.

Ten or more counts support this clonotype. The chain recombines TRBV10-3 with TRBJ1-2; D not certain. Per germline, CDR1 ENHRY and CDR2 SYGVKD. The CDR3 has 11 amino acids. The V end was cut by 6 bases, the J end by 7 bases, with 9 bases between. The CDR3 sequence is CAISDAVGYTF. For the CDR3, the DNA is TGTGCCATCAGCGATGCAGTTGGCTACACCTTC.

This clonotype was seen many times. V is TRBV24-1 and J is TRBJ2-1; 9 bases fit TRBD2. This CDR3 is built from 16 residues. V shed 3 bases and J 4 bases; nucleotides not matched to a gene: 6. CDR1 and CDR2 (germline): KGHDR, SFDVKD. As DNA, the CDR3 is TGTGCCACCAGTGATGGAGCGGGGGGACAGTACAATGAGCAGTTCTTC. Translated: CATSDGAGGQYNEQFF.

This clonotype was recorded many times. The gene calls are TRBV20-1 and TRBJ2-4; TRBD2 is a possible D gene (6 bases). The CDR3 totals 15 residues. V was cut by 3 bases and J by 0 bases, with 12 bases left in between. Germline CDR1 and CDR2: DFQATT and SNEGSKA (reference sequence). The CDR3 sequence: CSASGSPLAKNIQYF. The CDR3 bases are TGCAGTGCTAGCGGGAGTCCACTAGCCAAAAACATTCAGTACTTC.

This rearrangement joins TRBV12-3 or TRBV12-4 to TRBJ1-2; tentatively, D is TRBD1 (6 bases). V was shortened by 4 bases and J by 8 bases, with 17 bases between the two germline ends. The CDR3 is 14 residues long. CDR3 nucleotide sequence: TGTGCCAGCAGTTATCGCGCAGCCCAGGGGGGCTACACCTTC. This codes for CASSYRAAQGGYTF.

The chain has TRBV7-8 and TRBJ2-1; tentatively, D is TRBD1 (6 bases). The CDR3 loop spans 17 amino acids. Germline V gene lookup returns CDR1 SGHVS and CDR2 FQNEAQ. V lost 1 base, J lost 6 bases, and 19 bases lay in between. The DNA of the CDR3 is TGTGCCAGCAGCTTAGGGGGCTTTACAGGGTCGAGCAATGAGCAGTTCTTC. Its protein is CASSLGGFTGSSNEQFF.